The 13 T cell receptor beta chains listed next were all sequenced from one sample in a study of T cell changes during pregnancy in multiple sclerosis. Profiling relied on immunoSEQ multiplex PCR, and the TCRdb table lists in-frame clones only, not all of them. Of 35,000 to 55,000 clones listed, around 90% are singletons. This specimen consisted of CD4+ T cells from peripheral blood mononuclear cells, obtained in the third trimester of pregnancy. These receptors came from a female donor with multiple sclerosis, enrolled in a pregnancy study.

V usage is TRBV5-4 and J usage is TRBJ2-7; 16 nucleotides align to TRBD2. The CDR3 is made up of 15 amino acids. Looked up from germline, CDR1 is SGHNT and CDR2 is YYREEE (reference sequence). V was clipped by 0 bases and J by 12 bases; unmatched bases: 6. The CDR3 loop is CASSLAGTSGRAPYF. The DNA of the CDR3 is TGTGCCAGCAGCTTGGCCGGGACTAGCGGGAGGGCCCCGTACTTC.

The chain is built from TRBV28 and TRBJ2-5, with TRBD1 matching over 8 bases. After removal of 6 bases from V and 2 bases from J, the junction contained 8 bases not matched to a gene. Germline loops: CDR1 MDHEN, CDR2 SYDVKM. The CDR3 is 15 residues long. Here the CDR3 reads CASRPGGWRQETQYF. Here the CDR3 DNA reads TGTGCCAGCAGACCAGGGGGCTGGAGACAAGAGACCCAGTACTTC.

Written as DNA, the CDR3 is TGCGCCAGCAGTGGATCGGACAGGGGCGAGCAGTACTTC. It yields the protein CASSGSDRGEQYF. The V gene is TRBV10-1, the J gene TRBJ2-7; 9 positions match TRBD1. V shed 4 bases and J 6 bases; nucleotides not matched to a gene: 4. From germline, CDR1 is WNHNN and CDR2 SYGVQD (reference sequence). The length of the CDR3 is 13 residues.

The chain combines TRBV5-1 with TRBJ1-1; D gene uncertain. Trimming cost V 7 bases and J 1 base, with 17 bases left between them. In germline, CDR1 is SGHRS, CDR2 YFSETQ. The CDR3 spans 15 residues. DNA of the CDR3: TGCGCCAGCCAGGCAGCCGGGGTCGGGAACACTGAAGCTTTCTTT. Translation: CASQAAGVGNTEAFF.

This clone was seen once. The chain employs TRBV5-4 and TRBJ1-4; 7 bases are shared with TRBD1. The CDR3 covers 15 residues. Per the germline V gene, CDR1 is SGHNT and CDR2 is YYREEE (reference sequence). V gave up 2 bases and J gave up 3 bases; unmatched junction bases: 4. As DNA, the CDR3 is TGTGCCAGCAGCTTATCAGGGGGGCCTAATGAAAAACTGTTTTTT. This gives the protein CASSLSGGPNEKLFF.

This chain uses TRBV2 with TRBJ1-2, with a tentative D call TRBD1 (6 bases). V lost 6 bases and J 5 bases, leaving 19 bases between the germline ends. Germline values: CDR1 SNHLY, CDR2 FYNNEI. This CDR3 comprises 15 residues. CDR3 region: CASRGMGGGDYGYTF. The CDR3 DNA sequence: TGTGCCAGCAGGGGCATGGGAGGGGGGGATTATGGCTACACCTTC.

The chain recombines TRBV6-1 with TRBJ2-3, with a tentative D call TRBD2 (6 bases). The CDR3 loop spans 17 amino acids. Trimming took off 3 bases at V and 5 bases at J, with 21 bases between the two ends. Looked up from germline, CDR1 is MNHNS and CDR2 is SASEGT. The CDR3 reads CASSDMLLAGSGDTQYF. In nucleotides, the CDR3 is TGTGCCAGCAGTGACATGCTCCTGGCGGGATCAGGAGATACGCAGTATTTT.

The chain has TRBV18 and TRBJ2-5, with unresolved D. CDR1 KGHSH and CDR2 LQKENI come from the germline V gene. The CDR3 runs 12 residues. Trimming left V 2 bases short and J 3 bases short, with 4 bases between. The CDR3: CASSPTEETQYF. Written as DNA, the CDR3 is TGTGCCAGCTCACCAACAGAAGAGACCCAGTACTTC.

Here the CDR3 DNA reads TGTGCCAGCAGCTTAAACCGGGTTCAGCCCCAGCATTTT. This sequence encodes CASSLNRVQPQHF. This rearrangement joins TRBV7-9 to TRBJ1-5; the D is unclear. The CDR3 has 13 amino acids. Trimming took 2 bases from V and 6 from J, leaving 8 bases between them. The germline V gene encodes CDR1 SEHNR and CDR2 FQNEAQ (reference sequence).

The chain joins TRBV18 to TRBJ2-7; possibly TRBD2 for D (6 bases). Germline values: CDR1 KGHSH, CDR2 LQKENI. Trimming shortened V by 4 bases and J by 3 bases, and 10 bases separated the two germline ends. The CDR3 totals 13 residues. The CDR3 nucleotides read TGTGCCAGCTCACTAGCGGAGTACTACGAGCAGTACTTC. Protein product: CASSLAEYYEQYF.

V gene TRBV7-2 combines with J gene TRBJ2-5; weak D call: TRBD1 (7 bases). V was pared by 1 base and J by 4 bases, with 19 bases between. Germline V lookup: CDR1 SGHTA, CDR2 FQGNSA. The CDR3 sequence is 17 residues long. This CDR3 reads CASSLVARQGGGETQYF. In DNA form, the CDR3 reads TGTGCCAGCAGCTTAGTGGCCCGACAGGGAGGAGGAGAGACCCAGTACTTC.

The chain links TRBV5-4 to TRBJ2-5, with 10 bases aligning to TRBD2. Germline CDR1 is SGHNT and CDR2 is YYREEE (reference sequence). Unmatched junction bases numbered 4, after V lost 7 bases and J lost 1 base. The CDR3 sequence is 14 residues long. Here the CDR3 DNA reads TGTGCCAGCCAAGCGGGAGGGCCCCAAGAGACCCAGTACTTC. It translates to CASQAGGPQETQYF.

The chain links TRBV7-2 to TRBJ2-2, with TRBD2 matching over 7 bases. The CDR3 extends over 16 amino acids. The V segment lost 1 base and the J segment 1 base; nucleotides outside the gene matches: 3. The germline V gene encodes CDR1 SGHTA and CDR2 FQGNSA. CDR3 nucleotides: TGTGCCAGCAGCTTAGTAGGCGGGAGGAACACCGGGGAGCTGTTTTTT. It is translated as CASSLVGGRNTGELFF.